This T cell receptor (beta chain) was recovered during a study of human T cells and chemical hapten exposure. Overall study: Donors were sensitized with 2% DPC on the upper inner arm. Once 0.01% DPC had been applied to the upper back by patch test, readings were taken at 6 days. Mainly, slight library volume differences in the pool made TCR yields vary.

Time point here: patch test 3, about 24 weeks after DPC sensitization. Treatment meaning: therapeutic diphenylcyclopropenone sensitization with weekly scalp DPC. Total RNA extraction was carried out from unfractionated whole blood. Losses at the gene ends were 4 bases for V and 4 bases for J; bases not matched to a gene: 6. Germline CDR1 KGHSH, CDR2 LQKENI. The CDR3 is 14 residues long. This clonotype was seen a few times. Each CDR3 protein gets one entry after TCRdb re-called the RACE reads with MiXCR. Seen here are 95,000 to 150,000 distinct CDR3 sequences, approximately 11% observed once, and the top ten hold 2.4%.

The rearrangement links TRBV18 to TRBJ1-1; 7 bases agree with TRBD1. The TCR originated in a woman aged 45-65 years with alopecia areata. Some clones in this sample may be carry-over from other donors' samples. This specimen was whole blood, taken in connection with sensitization to the hapten diphenylcyclopropenone (DPC). The CDR3 sequence: CASSLGQVTTEAFF. The DNA for the CDR3 is TGTGCCAGCTCACTAGGACAGGTGACCACTGAAGCTTTCTTT.